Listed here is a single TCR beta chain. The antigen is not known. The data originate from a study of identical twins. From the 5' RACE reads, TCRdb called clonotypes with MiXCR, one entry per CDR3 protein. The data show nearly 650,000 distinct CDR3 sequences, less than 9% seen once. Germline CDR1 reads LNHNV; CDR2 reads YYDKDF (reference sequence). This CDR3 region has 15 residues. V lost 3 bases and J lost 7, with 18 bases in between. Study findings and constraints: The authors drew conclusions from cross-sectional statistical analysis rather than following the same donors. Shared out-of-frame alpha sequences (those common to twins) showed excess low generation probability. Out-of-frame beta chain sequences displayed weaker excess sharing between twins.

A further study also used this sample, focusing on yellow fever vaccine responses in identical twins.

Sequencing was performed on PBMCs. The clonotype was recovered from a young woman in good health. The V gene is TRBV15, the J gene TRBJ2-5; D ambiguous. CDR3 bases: TGTGCCACCAGCAGGGCCTCCGTCACCCTGGTGACCCAGTACTTC. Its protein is CATSRASVTLVTQYF.